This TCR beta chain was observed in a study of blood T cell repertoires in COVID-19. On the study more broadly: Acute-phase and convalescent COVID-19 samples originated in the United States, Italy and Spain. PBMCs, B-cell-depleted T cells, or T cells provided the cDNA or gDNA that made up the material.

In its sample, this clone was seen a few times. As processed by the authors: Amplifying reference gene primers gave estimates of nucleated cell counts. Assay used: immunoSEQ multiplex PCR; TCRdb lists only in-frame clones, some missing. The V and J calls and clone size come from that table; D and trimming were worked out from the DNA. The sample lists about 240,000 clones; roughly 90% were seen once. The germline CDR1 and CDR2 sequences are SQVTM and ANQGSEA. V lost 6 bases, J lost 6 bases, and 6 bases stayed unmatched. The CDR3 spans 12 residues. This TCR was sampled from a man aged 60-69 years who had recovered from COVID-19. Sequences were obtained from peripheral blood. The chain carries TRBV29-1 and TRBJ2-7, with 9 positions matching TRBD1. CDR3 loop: CSVLQGAIEQYV. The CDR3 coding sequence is TGCAGCGTCCTACAGGGGGCTATCGAGCAGTACGTC.